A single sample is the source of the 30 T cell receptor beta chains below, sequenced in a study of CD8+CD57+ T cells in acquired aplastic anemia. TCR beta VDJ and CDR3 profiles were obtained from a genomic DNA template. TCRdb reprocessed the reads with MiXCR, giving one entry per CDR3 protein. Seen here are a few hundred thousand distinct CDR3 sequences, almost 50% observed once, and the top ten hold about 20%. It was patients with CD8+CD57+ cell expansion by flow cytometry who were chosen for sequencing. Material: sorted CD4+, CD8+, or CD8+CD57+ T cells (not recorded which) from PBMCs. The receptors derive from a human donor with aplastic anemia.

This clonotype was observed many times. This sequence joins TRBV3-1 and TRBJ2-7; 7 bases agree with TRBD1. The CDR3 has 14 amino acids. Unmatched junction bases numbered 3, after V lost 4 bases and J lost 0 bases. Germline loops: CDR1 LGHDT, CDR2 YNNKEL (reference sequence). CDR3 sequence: CASSRWTGSYEQYF. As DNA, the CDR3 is TGTGCCAGCAGCCGTTGGACAGGCTCCTACGAGCAGTACTTC.

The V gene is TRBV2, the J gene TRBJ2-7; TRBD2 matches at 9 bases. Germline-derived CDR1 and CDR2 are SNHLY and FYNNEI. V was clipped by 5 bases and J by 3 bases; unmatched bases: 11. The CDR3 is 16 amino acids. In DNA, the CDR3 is TGTGCCAGCAGTACCGGGACTAGCAGAAAGGGCTACGAGCAGTACTTC. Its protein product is CASSTGTSRKGYEQYF.

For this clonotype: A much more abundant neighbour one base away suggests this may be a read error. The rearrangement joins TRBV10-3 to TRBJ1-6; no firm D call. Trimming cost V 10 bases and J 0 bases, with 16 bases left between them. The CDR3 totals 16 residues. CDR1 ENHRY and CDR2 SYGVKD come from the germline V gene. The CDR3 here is CASGEVADSYNSPLHF. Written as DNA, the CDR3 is TGTGCCAGCGGTGAAGTGGCAGACTCCTATAATTCACCCCTCCACTTT.

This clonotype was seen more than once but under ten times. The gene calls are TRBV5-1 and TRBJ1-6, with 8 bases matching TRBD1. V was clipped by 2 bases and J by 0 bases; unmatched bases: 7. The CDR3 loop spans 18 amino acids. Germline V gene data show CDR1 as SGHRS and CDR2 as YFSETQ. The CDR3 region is CASSLLQTGVSYNSPLHF. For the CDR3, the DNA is TGCGCCAGCAGCTTACTACAGACAGGGGTCTCCTATAATTCACCCCTCCACTTT.

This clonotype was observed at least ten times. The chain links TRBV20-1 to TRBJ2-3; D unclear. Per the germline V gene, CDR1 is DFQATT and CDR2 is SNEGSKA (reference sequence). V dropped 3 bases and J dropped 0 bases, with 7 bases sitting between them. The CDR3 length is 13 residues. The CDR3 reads CSARAPSTDTQYF. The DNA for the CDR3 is TGCAGTGCTAGGGCCCCTAGCACAGATACGCAGTATTTT.

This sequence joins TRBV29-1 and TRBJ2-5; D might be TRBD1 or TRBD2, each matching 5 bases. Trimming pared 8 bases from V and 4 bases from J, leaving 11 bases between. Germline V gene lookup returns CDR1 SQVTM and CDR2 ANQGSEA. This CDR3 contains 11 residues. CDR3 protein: CSSRDPETQYF. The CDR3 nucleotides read TGCAGCTCAAGGGACCCAGAGACCCAGTACTTC.

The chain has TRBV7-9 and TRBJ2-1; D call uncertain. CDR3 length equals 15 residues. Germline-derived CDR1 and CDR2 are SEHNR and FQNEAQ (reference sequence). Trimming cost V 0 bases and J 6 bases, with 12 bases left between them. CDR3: CASSLAADQTNEQFF. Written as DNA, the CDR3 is TGTGCCAGCAGCTTAGCGGCCGACCAGACCAATGAGCAGTTCTTC.

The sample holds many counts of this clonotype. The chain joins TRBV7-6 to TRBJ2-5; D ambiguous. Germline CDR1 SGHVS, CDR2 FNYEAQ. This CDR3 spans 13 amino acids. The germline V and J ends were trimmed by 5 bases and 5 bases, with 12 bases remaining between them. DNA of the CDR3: TGTGCCAGCAGCATCCGCCTGTTGGAGACCCAGTACTTC. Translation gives CASSIRLLETQYF. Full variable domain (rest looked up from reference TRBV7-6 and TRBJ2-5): GAGVSQSPRYKVTKRGQDVALRCDPISGHVSLYWYRQALGQGPEFLTYFNYEAQQDKSGLPNDRFSAERPEGSISTLTIQRTEQRDSAMYRCASSIRLLETQYFGPGTRLLVL.

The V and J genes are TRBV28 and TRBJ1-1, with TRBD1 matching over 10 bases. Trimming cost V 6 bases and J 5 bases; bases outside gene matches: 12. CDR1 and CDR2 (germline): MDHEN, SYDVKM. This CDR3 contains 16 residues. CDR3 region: CASREGDRGRGTEAFF. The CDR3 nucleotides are TGTGCCAGCAGAGAGGGTGACAGGGGGCGAGGAACTGAAGCTTTCTTT.

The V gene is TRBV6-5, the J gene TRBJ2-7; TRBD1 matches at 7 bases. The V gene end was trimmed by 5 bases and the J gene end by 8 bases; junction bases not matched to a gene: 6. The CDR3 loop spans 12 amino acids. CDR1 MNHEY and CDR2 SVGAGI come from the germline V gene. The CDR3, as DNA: TGTGCCAGCAGTAACAAACAGGGGAAGCAGTACTTC. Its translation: CASSNKQGKQYF.

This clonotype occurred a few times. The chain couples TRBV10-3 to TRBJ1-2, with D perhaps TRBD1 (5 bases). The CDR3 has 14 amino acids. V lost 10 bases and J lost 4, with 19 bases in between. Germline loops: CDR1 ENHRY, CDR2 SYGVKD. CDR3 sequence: CATEGSSGLYGYTF. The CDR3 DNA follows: TGTGCCACCGAGGGCAGTTCGGGGCTCTATGGCTACACCTTC.

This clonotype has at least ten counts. DNA of the CDR3: TGCGCCAGCAGTCTCGGGGCAGGAGACAACAATGAGCAGTTCTTC. It translates to CASSLGAGDNNEQFF. The chain recombines TRBV10-2 with TRBJ2-1; D is tentatively TRBD1 or TRBD2 (5 bases each). Germline lookup yields CDR1 WSHSY and CDR2 SAAADI. There are 15 residues in the CDR3. With 5 bases removed from V and 5 bases from J, the gap between germline ends came to 16 bases.

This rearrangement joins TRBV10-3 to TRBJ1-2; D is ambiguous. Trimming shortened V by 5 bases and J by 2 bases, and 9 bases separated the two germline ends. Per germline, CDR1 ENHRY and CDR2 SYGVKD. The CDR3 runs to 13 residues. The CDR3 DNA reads TGTGCCATCAGTCGAGACGGGAACTATGGCTACACCTTC. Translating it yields CAISRDGNYGYTF.

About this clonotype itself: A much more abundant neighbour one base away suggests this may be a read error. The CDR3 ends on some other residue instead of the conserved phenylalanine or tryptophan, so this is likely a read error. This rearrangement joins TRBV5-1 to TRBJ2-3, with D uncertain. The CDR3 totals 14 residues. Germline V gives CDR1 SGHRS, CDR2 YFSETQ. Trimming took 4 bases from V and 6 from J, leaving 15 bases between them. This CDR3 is CASSIYPGRDTQYL. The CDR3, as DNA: TGCGCCAGCAGCATTTACCCTGGTCGGGATACGCAGTATCTT.

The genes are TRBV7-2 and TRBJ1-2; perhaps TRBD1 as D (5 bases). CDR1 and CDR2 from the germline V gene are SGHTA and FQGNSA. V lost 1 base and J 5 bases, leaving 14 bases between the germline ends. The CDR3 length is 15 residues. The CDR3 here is CASSLDVRAWYGYTF. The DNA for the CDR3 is TGTGCCAGCAGCTTAGATGTCAGGGCTTGGTATGGCTACACCTTC.

The CDR3 loop reads CASSLFSRQGTYGYTF. The DNA for the CDR3 is TGTGCCAGCAGCTTATTCTCACGACAGGGGACCTATGGCTACACCTTC. The rearrangement uses TRBV7-2 and TRBJ1-2; 8 bases are shared with TRBD1. The CDR3 has 16 residues. With V trimmed by 2 bases and J by 4 bases, 9 bases remained unmatched. The V gene's germline CDR1 is SGHTA and CDR2 FQGNSA.

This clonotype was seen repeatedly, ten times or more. This CDR3 is CSARVPETGTYEQYF. CDR3 coding DNA: TGCAGTGCTAGAGTTCCCGAGACAGGGACCTACGAGCAGTACTTC. The chain uses TRBV20-1 and TRBJ2-7; TRBD1 matches at 7 bases. V shed 1 base, J shed 2 bases, and the junction held 8 bases outside the gene matches. The CDR3 runs 15 residues. Germline V lookup: CDR1 DFQATT, CDR2 SNEGSKA (reference sequence).

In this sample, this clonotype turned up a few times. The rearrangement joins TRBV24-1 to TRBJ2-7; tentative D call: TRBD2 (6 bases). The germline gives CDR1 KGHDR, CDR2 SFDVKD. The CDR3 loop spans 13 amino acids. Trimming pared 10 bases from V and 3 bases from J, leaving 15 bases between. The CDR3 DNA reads TGTGCCACGGGGGGAGAAGGAGGCTACGAGCAGTACTTC. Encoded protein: CATGGEGGYEQYF.

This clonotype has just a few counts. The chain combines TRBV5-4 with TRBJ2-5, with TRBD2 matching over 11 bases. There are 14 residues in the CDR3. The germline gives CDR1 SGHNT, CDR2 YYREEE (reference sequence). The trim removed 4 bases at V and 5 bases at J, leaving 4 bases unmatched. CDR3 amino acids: CASSEGTSGETQYF. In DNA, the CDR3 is TGTGCCAGCAGCGAAGGGACTAGCGGCGAGACCCAGTACTTC.

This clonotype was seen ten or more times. The CDR3 reads CASSLGLGGTHTEAFF. CDR3 DNA sequence: TGTGCCAGCAGCTTAGGGTTAGGAGGGACCCACACTGAAGCTTTCTTT. The chain has TRBV7-8 and TRBJ1-1; D might be TRBD1 (5 bases). The germline V and J ends were trimmed by 1 base and 3 bases, with 15 bases remaining between them. The CDR3 is 16 residues long. Germline values: CDR1 SGHVS, CDR2 FQNEAQ.

CDR3 loop: CASSSQTGGGDEQYF. The CDR3 nucleotides read TGTGCCAGCAGCTCACAAACAGGGGGCGGCGACGAGCAGTACTTC. V and J are TRBV11-3 and TRBJ2-7; TRBD1 agrees at 9 bases. CDR1 is SGHNT and CDR2 is YENEEA in the germline V gene. This CDR3 region has 15 residues. J was trimmed by 5 bases and V by 4 bases; bases with no gene match: 9.

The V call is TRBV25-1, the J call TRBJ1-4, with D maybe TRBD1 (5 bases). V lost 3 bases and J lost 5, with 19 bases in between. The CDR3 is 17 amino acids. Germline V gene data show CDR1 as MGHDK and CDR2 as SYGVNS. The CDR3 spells CASSEPPFGTSNEKLFF. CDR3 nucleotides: TGTGCCAGCAGTGAGCCCCCGTTTGGGACGTCGAATGAAAAACTGTTTTTT.

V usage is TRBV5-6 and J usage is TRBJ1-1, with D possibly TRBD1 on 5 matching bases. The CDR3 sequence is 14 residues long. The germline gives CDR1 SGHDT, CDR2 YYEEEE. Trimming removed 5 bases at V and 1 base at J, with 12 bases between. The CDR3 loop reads CASRPGGGNTEAFF. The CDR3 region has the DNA TGTGCCAGCAGGCCGGGGGGGGGGAACACTGAAGCTTTCTTT.

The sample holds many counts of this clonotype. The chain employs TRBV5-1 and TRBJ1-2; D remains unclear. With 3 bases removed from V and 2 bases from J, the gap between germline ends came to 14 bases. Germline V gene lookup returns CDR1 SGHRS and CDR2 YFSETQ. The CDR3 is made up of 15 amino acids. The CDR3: CASSSDTGGNYGYTF. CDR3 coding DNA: TGCGCCAGCAGCTCTGACACCGGCGGGAACTATGGCTACACCTTC. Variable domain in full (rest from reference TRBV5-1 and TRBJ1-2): KAGVTQTPRYLIKTRGQQVTLSCSPISGHRSVSWYQQTPGQGLQFLFEYFSETQRNKGNFPGRFSGRQFSNSRSEMNVSTLELGDSALYLCASSSDTGGNYGYTFGSGTRLTVV.

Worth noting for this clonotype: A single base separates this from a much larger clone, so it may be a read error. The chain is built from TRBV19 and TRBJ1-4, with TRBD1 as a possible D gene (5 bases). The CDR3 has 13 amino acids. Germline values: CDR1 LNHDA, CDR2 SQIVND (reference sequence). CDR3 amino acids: CATRDPRAEKLLF. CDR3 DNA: TGTGCCACCAGGGACCCCCGAGCCGAAAAACTGCTTTTT.

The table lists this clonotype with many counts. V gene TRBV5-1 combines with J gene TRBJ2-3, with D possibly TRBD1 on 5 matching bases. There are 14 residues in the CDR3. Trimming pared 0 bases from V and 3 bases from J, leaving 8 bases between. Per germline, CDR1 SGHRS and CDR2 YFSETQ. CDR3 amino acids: CASSLGGLTDTQYF. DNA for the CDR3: TGCGCCAGCAGCTTGGGGGGCCTTACAGATACGCAGTATTTT.

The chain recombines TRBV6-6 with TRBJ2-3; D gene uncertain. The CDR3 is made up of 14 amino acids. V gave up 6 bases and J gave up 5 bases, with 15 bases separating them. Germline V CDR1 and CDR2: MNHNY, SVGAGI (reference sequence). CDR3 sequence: CASSLDSSGDTQYF. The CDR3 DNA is TGTGCCAGCAGCCTAGATTCCTCCGGAGATACGCAGTATTTT.

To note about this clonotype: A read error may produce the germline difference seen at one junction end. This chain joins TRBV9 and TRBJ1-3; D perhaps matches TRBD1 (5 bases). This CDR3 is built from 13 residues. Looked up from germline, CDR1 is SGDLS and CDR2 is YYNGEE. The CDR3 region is CASSPRAGLYLGF. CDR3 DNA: TGTGCCAGCAGCCCCCGTGCGGGACTCTACCTGGGTTTT.

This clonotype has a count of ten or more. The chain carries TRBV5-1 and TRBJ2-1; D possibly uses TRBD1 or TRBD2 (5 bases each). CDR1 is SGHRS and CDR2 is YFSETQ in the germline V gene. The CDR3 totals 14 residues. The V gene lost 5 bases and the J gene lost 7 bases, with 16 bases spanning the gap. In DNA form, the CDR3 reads TGCGCCAGCAGTACCGGGACCCCGGGAAATGAGCAGTTCTTC. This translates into CASSTGTPGNEQFF.

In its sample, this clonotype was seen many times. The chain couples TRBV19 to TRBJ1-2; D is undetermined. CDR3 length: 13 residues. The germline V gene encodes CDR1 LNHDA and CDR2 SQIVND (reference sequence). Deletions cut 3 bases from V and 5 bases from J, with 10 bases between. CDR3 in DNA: TGTGCCAGTAGTATGTCCGGTGGTTATGGCTACACCTTC. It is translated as CASSMSGGYGYTF.